This entry is about one TCR beta chain. Its target is unknown. Assay: immunoSEQ multiplex PCR; the TCRdb copy retains only in-frame clones and omits some. The repertoire has roughly 50,000 clones, approximately 84% of them found once; the top ten carry approximately 4.1%. The V gene's germline CDR1 is ENHRY and CDR2 SYGVKD. The CDR3 extends over 16 amino acids. Trimming took 3 bases from V and 0 from J, leaving 12 bases between them. The data originate from a study of T cells in tumors after PD-1 blockade. At the level of the study: Daily vismodegib 150 mg continued in a subset of anti-PD-1-treated patients. Study-wide points: Some novel exhausted tumor clones appeared in pre-treatment blood, suggesting peripheral recruitment.

The chain is built from TRBV10-3 and TRBJ2-4, with D perhaps TRBD1 or TRBD2 (5 bases each). The sequenced sample was PBMCs, obtained before anti-PD-1 treatment. This clonotype originated in a human donor with basal cell carcinoma. Here the CDR3 DNA reads TGTGCCATCAGTGAAAGGGGAGAGATAGCCAAAAACATTCAGTACTTC. Residues: CAISERGEIAKNIQYF.